These T cell receptor beta chains were read from a single sample in a study of siplizumab effects on memory and regulatory T cells. Sequencing was performed with immunoSEQ multiplex PCR; in TCRdb, only in-frame clones are kept and a portion is missing. The table records 75,000 to 100,000 clones, just under 95% of them present only once. The sequenced sample consisted of non-Treg CD4+ T cells sorted from blood. The receptors originated from a human donor in good health. The CDR3 runs from the conserved cysteine through the conserved F or W.

cdr3_length v_call cdr3_aa
12 TRBV30 CAWSVLRGEQFF
14 TRBV5-1 CASSLVGGEETQYF
14 TRBV29-1 CSVPLGGGHNEQFF
11 TRBV5-1 CASRNRDTQYF
14 TRBV2 CASREGLLEYEQYF
15 TRBV5-5 CASSLLIRLNNEQFF
15 TRBV28 CASINSRVGNQPQHF
13 TRBV12-5 CASGTPPYNEQFF
11 TRBV28 CASRNYNEQFF
14 TRBV11-2 CASSSDRGNTEAFF
15 TRBV29-1 CSARDRVGPNYGYTF
13 TRBV19 CASSPLTYYEQYF
12 TRBV6-1 CASSEMRRKLFF
14 TRBV5-6 CASSSGRWKVEQFF
14 TRBV2 CASRAGQGATEAFF
14 TRBV19 CASSVQGGSDTQYF
15 TRBV15 CATSRDQGGFYEQYF
13 TRBV7-9 CASSRDRNTEAFF
14 TRBV19 CATRAGANTGELFF
15 TRBV7-6 CASSPTFPQASEQYF
14 TRBV2 CASTGLAGAYEQYF
16 TRBV28 CASRSPGYKSNYGYTF
11 TRBV6-5 CASIRGTEAFF
17 TRBV5-1 CASSSYRGSGGTDTQYF
13 TRBV28 CASSSRSNQPQHF
11 TRBV5-1 CASSSGHEQYF
13 TRBV6-1 CASKRDTRYEQYF